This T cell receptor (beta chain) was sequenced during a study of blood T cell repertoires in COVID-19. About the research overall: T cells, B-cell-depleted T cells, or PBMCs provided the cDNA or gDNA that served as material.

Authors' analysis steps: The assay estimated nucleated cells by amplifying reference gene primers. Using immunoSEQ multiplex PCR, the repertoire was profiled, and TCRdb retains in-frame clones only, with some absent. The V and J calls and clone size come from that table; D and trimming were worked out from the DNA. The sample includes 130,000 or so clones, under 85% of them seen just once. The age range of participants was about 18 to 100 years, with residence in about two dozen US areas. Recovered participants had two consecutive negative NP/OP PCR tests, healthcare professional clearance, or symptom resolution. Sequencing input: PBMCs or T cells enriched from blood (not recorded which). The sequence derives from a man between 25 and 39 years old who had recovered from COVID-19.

The CDR3, as DNA: TGCGCCAGCAGTTTCGAGGGGAGGGGAAATGAAAAACTGTTTTTT. Translating it yields CASSFEGRGNEKLFF. The chain couples TRBV5-1 to TRBJ1-4; perhaps TRBD1 as D (5 bases). V lost 5 bases and J 5 bases, leaving 16 bases between the germline ends. Per the germline V gene, CDR1 is SGHRS and CDR2 is YFSETQ. This CDR3 contains 15 residues.